The 16 T cell receptor beta chains below all came from one sample that was sequenced in a study of regulatory T cells in long-lasting Graves disease. The sample's time point: newly diagnosed GD, antithyroid drugs for less than 3 months. PBMCs provided the RNA from which the TCR library was made. In building TCR beta libraries, iRepertoire HTBI primers were used together with Arm-PCR of CDR3 regions. Via MiXCR, TCRdb re-called the multiplex PCR reads, giving one row per CDR3 protein. The sample consists of about 560,000 distinct CDR3 sequences, roughly a sixth of them appearing once. A further study also used this sample, focusing on T cells in Graves' hyperthyroidism and ophthalmopathy.

Sequencing was performed on peripheral blood mononuclear cells (PBMCs), taken at new diagnosis, from a patient treated with antithyroid drugs. Receptors were obtained from a man between 18 and 29 years old with Graves disease.

This clonotype was found many times. The rearrangement joins TRBV28 to TRBJ2-1; D possibly corresponds to TRBD1 (5 bases). Trimming took off 3 bases at V and 1 base at J, with 10 bases between the two ends. Germline CDR1 and CDR2: MDHEN and SYDVKM. There are 15 residues in the CDR3. The CDR3, as DNA: TGTGCCAGCAGTTTGTTGAAGGGGTCCTACAATGAGCAGTTCTTC. It is translated as CASSLLKGSYNEQFF.

This clonotype was observed a few times. V gene TRBV4-1 combines with J gene TRBJ2-3, with 9 positions matching TRBD1. The CDR3 contains 16 residues. V gave up 3 bases and J gave up 8 bases; unmatched junction bases: 12. Germline V gene sequence: CDR1 MGHRA, CDR2 YSYEKL. The CDR3 DNA follows: TGCGCCAGCAGCCAGGAGACCGGGACAGGGTCCGGTACGCAGTATTTT. This codes for CASSQETGTGSGTQYF.

On this clonotype itself: At one end, the junction sequence differs from germline, possibly due to a read error. This chain joins TRBV30 and TRBJ1-6; D call uncertain. This CDR3 comprises 16 residues. Germline lookup yields CDR1 GTSNPN and CDR2 SVGIG (reference sequence). In DNA, the CDR3 is TGTGCCTGGAGTTACCTCCCGGGCCTGACGAATTCACCCCCCCACTTT. As protein: CAWSYLPGLTNSPPHF.

This chain connects TRBV2 to TRBJ2-3; tentative D call: TRBD2 (6 bases). The CDR3 spans 15 residues. The germline CDR1 and CDR2 sequences are SNHLY and FYNNEI. V lost 4 bases to trimming and J lost 4 bases, with 15 bases between them. The CDR3 loop reads CASSASGLDPDTQYF. As DNA, the CDR3 is TGTGCCAGCAGTGCCAGCGGGTTGGATCCAGATACGCAGTATTTT.

About this clonotype itself: The junction departs from the called germline gene at one end, perhaps through a read error. The chain uses TRBV10-3 and TRBJ2-3; 9 nucleotides line up with TRBD2. CDR1 and CDR2 (germline): ENHRY, SYGVKD. This CDR3 region has 20 residues. This CDR3 reads CVISEPLSGRYKGATDTQYF. In DNA, the CDR3 is TGTGTCATCAGTGAGCCGTTGAGCGGGAGGTACAAGGGGGCAACAGATACGCAGTATTTT.

The rearrangement joins TRBV27 to TRBJ1-5, with 7 positions matching TRBD1. The V gene's germline CDR1 is MNHEY and CDR2 SMNVEV (reference sequence). The CDR3 length is 16 residues. V dropped 6 bases and J dropped 3; count of bases not matched to a gene: 11. The CDR3 sequence: CASSSTGTVYNQPQHF. Here the CDR3 DNA reads TGTGCCAGCAGCTCAACCGGGACAGTCTACAATCAGCCCCAGCATTTT.

Turning to this clonotype: Since a much larger clone is just one base distant, this may be a read error. V gene TRBV30 combines with J gene TRBJ1-2; D might be TRBD1 (5 bases). Germline V gene sequence: CDR1 GTSNPN, CDR2 SVGIG (reference sequence). V lost 0 bases to trimming and J lost 5 bases, with 16 bases between them. The CDR3 runs 15 residues. The CDR3 coding sequence is TGTGCCTGGAGTGTGGGTCCCCGGGACCTGTATGGCTACACCTTC. Translation: CAWSVGPRDLYGYTF.

V and J are TRBV7-2 and TRBJ2-1, with 8 bases matching TRBD2. The length of the CDR3 is 18 residues. The junction had 17 bases not matched to a gene; V was cut back by 5 bases and J by 5 bases. CDR1 is SGHTA and CDR2 is FQGNSA in the germline V gene. The CDR3 loop reads CASSPGVGSGRWDNEQFF. CDR3 DNA: TGTGCCAGCAGCCCGGGAGTTGGCAGCGGGAGATGGGACAATGAGCAGTTCTTC.

In its sample, this clonotype was seen many times. The chain joins TRBV7-8 to TRBJ1-2; TRBD1 agrees at 7 bases. The CDR3 has 15 residues. After removal of 0 bases from V and 6 bases from J, the junction contained 7 bases not matched to a gene. Looked up from germline, CDR1 is SGHVS and CDR2 is FQNEAQ. CDR3 sequence: CASSLARGLKNGYTF. CDR3 coding DNA: TGTGCCAGCAGCTTAGCGAGGGGGCTTAAGAATGGCTACACCTTC.

This sequence joins TRBV27 and TRBJ2-3, with a possible D match to TRBD2 (6 bases). Looked up from germline, CDR1 is MNHEY and CDR2 is SMNVEV (reference sequence). V was pared by 6 bases and J by 2 bases, with 15 bases between. The CDR3 totals 15 residues. The CDR3: CASSVSPGDTDTQYF. The DNA for the CDR3 is TGTGCCAGCAGCGTAAGTCCGGGGGACACAGATACGCAGTATTTT.

This clonotype was counted only a few times. The rearrangement joins TRBV7-8 to TRBJ2-3, with D tentatively TRBD2 (7 bases). The CDR3 contains 19 residues. Germline V gives CDR1 SGHVS, CDR2 FQNEAQ. The V end lost 1 base, the J end lost 0 bases, and 20 bases lay between the germline ends. In DNA form, the CDR3 reads TGTGCCAGCAGCTTAGTTCTTACAGGCGGGGGCGAAAGCACAGATACGCAGTATTTT. This encodes CASSLVLTGGGESTDTQYF.

This clonotype came up many times. This chain connects TRBV28 to TRBJ2-7; 9 nucleotides agree with TRBD1. The ends lost 4 bases at V and 4 bases at J; junction bases unmatched: 8. CDR3 size: 15 residues. Per the germline V gene, CDR1 is MDHEN and CDR2 is SYDVKM. This CDR3 is CASSSPGTGKYEQYF. In DNA, the CDR3 is TGTGCCAGCAGTTCTCCCGGGACAGGGAAGTACGAGCAGTACTTC.

This clonotype has a handful of counts. The CDR3 nucleotides are TGTGCCAGCAGGAGGGGGGGGAAAGGCTACACCTTC. Its protein product is CASRRGGKGYTF. The chain is built from TRBV2 and TRBJ1-2; the D gene is possibly TRBD1 (6 bases). This CDR3 has 12 residues. The V gene's germline CDR1 is SNHLY and CDR2 FYNNEI. Trimming left V 6 bases short and J 8 bases short, with 13 bases between.

This clonotype was found once. At one end the junction does not follow the germline gene, possibly because of a read error. V gene TRBV5-1 combines with J gene TRBJ1-3, with 9 bases matching TRBD1. Germline lookup yields CDR1 SGHRS and CDR2 YFSETQ. This CDR3 is built from 16 residues. The CDR3 nucleotides read TGTGCCAGCAGCGAGGGGACAGGGAGTTACGGAAACACCATATATTTT. Protein product: CASSEGTGSYGNTIYF.

This chain links TRBV19 with TRBJ2-1; the match to TRBD2 covers 9 bases. V lost 1 base to trimming and J lost 8 bases; unmatched junction nucleotides: 18. This CDR3 spans 19 amino acids. Germline V gene data show CDR1 as LNHDA and CDR2 as SQIVND (reference sequence). The CDR3 DNA is TGTGCCAGTAGTATAGCAAGGGCCACCGGTAGCGGGAGTGTCGATGAGCAGTTCTTC. It is translated as CASSIARATGSGSVDEQFF.

The chain couples TRBV4-1 to TRBJ1-5; no clear D gene. Germline values: CDR1 MGHRA, CDR2 YSYEKL. With 3 bases removed from V and 1 base from J, the gap between germline ends came to 13 bases. This CDR3 spans 16 amino acids. The CDR3 here is CASSHYGVPSNQPQHF. In nucleotides, the CDR3 is TGCGCCAGCAGCCATTACGGGGTTCCAAGCAATCAGCCCCAGCATTTT.